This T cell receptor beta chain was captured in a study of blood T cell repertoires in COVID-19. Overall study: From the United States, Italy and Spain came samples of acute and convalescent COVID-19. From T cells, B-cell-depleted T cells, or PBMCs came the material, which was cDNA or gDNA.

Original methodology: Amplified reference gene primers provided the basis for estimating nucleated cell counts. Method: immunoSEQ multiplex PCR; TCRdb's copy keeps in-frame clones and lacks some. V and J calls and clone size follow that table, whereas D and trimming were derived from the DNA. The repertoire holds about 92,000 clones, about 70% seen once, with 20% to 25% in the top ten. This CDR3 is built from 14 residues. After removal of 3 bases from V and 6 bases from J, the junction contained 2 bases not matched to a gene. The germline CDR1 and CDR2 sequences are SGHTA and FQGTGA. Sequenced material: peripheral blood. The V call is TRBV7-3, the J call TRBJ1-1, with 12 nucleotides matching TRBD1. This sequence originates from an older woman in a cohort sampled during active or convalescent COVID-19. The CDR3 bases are TGTGCCAGCAGCTTGGGACAGGGGGCCCCTGAAGCTTTCTTT. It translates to CASSLGQGAPEAFF.